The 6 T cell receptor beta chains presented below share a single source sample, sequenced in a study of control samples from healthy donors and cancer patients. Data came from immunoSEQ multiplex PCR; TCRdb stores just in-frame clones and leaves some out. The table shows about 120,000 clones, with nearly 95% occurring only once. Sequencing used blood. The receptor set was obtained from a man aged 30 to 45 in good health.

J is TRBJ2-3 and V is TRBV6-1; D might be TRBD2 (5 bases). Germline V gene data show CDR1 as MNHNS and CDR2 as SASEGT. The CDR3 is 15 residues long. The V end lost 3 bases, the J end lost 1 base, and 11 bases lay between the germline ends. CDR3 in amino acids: CASSDRGLRTDTQYF. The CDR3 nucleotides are TGTGCCAGCAGTGACCGAGGACTCCGCACAGATACGCAGTATTTT.

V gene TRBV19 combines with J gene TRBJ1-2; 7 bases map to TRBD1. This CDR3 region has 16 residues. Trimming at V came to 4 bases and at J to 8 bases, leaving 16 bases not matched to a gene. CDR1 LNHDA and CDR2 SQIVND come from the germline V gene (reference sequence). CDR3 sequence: CASSTTGTAVYDGYTF. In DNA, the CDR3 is TGTGCCAGTAGTACGACCGGGACAGCAGTCTATGACGGCTACACCTTC. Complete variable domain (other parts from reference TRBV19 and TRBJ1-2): DGGITQSPKYLFRKEGQNVTLSCEQNLNHDAMYWYRQDPGQGLRLIYYSQIVNDFQKGDIAEGYSVSREKKESFPLTVTSAQKNPTAFYLCASSTTGTAVYDGYTFGSGTRLTVV.

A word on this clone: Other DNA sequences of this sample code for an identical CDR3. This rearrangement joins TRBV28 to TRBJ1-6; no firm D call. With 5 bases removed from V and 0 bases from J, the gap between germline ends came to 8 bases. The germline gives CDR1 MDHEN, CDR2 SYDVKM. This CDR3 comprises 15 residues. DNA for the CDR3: TGTGCCAGCAGTCGGCGGGGCTCCTATAATTCACCCCTCCACTTT. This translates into CASSRRGSYNSPLHF.

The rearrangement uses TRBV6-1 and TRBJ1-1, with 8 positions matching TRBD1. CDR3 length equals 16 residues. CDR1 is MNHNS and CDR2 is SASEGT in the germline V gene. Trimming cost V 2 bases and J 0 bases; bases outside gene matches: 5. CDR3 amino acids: CASSEQAGGMNTEAFF. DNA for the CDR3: TGTGCCAGCAGTGAACAGGCAGGGGGCATGAACACTGAAGCTTTCTTT.

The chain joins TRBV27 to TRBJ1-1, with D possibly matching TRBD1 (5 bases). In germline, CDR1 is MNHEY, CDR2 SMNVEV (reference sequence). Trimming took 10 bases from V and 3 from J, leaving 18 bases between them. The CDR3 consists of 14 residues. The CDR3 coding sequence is TGTGCCACCCTACAGGCAAGGCGATACACTGAAGCTTTCTTT. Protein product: CATLQARRYTEAFF.

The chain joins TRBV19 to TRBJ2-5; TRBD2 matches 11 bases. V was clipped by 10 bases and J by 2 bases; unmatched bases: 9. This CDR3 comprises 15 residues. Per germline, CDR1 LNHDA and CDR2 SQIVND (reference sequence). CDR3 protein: CATTSSGGLQETQYF. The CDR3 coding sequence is TGTGCCACCACATCTAGCGGGGGGCTGCAAGAGACCCAGTACTTC.